These 4 T cell receptor beta chains were sequenced from one sample in a study of shared clonotypes between healthy human individuals. TCRdb's copy holds only in-frame clones and misses some; the assay was immunoSEQ multiplex PCR. The sample shows approximately 710,000 clones, roughly 91% of them seen only once. The sequenced sample was memory CD8+ T cells from PBMCs. The subset here: CD45RO+ cells pooled with CCR7-negative TemRA cells. These receptors came from a man aged 18 to 30 in good health. Some clones in this sample may be carry-over from other donors' samples.

The chain links TRBV4-1 to TRBJ2-4; D remains unclear. CDR3 size: 15 residues. Germline CDR1 reads MGHRA; CDR2 reads YSYEKL. Trimming removed 0 bases from V and 2 bases from J, with 8 bases in between. CDR3 loop: CASSQDRIPKNIQYF. The CDR3 DNA reads TGCGCCAGCAGCCAAGATCGAATCCCCAAAAACATTCAGTACTTC.

The chain recombines TRBV4-1 with TRBJ2-7; perhaps TRBD1 as D (6 bases). V was cut by 3 bases and J by 5 bases, with 14 bases left in between. The length of the CDR3 is 14 residues. Looked up from germline, CDR1 is MGHRA and CDR2 is YSYEKL. CDR3 in DNA: TGCGCCAGCAGCCAGGGACCAAAGGGGGACGAGCAGTACTTC. Its protein is CASSQGPKGDEQYF.

The chain recombines TRBV7-8 with TRBJ2-1; the match to TRBD2 covers 10 bases. The ends lost 3 bases at V and 5 bases at J; junction bases unmatched: 13. The length of the CDR3 is 18 residues. Per germline, CDR1 SGHVS and CDR2 FQNEAQ. In nucleotides, the CDR3 is TGTGCCAGCAGCTTTCCCGCAGAGGGACTAGCGCCACACAATGAGCAGTTCTTC. Protein sequence: CASSFPAEGLAPHNEQFF. The complete variable domain, with remaining parts taken from reference TRBV7-8 and TRBJ2-1, reads GAGVSQSPRYKVAKRGQDVALRCDPISGHVSLFWYQQALGQGPEFLTYFQNEAQLDKSGLPSDRFFAERPEGSVSTLKIQRTQQEDSAVYLCASSFPAEGLAPHNEQFFGPGTRLTVL.

This clone was observed once. The gene calls are TRBV9 and TRBJ2-6; D ambiguous. Trimming stripped 0 bases from V and 0 bases from J, with 4 bases between. From germline, CDR1 is SGDLS and CDR2 YYNGEE. The CDR3 is made up of 15 amino acids. The CDR3 sequence: CASSVARSGANVLTF. As DNA, the CDR3 is TGTGCCAGCAGCGTAGCCCGCTCTGGGGCCAACGTCCTGACTTTC.